The rows below give T cell receptor beta chains drawn from one sample of a study of T cell responses to AZD1222 COVID-19 vaccine. Here immunoSEQ multiplex PCR was the method, and the copy in TCRdb shows in-frame clones only, minus some. The table lists fewer than 120,000 clones, around 81% of them singletons. The sample in question was peripheral blood, obtained on day 0 of AZD1222 vaccination. The source is an adult in good health. The CDR3 runs from the conserved cysteine through the conserved F or W. D genes are given only for firm matches. Size is omitted from some rows. Given values are once, few, many or a class for expanded clones.

CDR3 length	V gene	D gene	clone size	J gene	CDR3 protein	CDR3 DNA
14	TRBV7-2	-	-	TRBJ1-6	CASSLQGRNSPLHF	TGTGCCAGCAGCTTACAGGGGCGGAATTCACCCCTCCACTTT
15	TRBV5-6	-	-	TRBJ1-5	CASTITGYSNQPQHF	TGTGCCAGCACTATAACAGGGTATAGCAATCAGCCCCAGCATTTT
15	TRBV7-9	TRBD1	-	TRBJ1-1	CASSRVGTGNTEAFF	TGTGCCAGCAGTCGAGTCGGGACAGGGAACACTGAAGCTTTCTTT
14	TRBV4-1	TRBD2	-	TRBJ2-3	CASSLGGVRDTQYF	TGCGCCAGCAGCCTCGGGGGGGTGCGTGATACGCAGTATTTT
15	TRBV6-6	-	-	TRBJ2-2	CASSYVQGNTGELFF	TGTGCCAGCAGTTACGTACAGGGGAACACCGGGGAGCTGTTTTTT
15	TRBV28	TRBD1	-	TRBJ2-7	CASSTNRGPSYEQYF	TGTGCCAGCAGTACAAACAGGGGGCCCTCCTACGAGCAGTACTTC
15	TRBV5-1	TRBD1	once	TRBJ1-1	CASSFRQGTNTEAFF	TGCGCCAGCAGCTTCCGACAGGGGACGAACACTGAAGCTTTCTTT
15	TRBV24-1	-	-	TRBJ1-2	CATSDPYTGPRGYTF	TGTGCCACCAGTGACCCCTATACAGGGCCCAGAGGCTACACCTTC
18	TRBV3-1/TRBV3-2	TRBD1	once	TRBJ2-7	CASSQRGTDRGSSYEQYF	TGTGCCAGCAGCCAAAGGGGAACGGACAGGGGAAGCTCCTACGAGCAGTACTTC
14	TRBV30	-	-	TRBJ1-4	CAWTGSGKNEKLFF	TGTGCCTGGACAGGGAGTGGGAAGAATGAAAAACTGTTTTTT
14	TRBV9	-	-	TRBJ1-6	CASSVGTINSPLHF	TGTGCCAGCAGCGTTGGGACCATTAATTCACCCCTCCACTTT
18	TRBV7-2	-	-	TRBJ2-6	CASSLTGTGVSGANVLTF	TGTGCCAGCAGCTTGACAGGGACTGGGGTATCTGGGGCCAACGTCCTGACTTTC
16	TRBV10-3	-	-	TRBJ1-2	CAISEWMGRGGVGYTF	TGTGCCATCAGTGAATGGATGGGTAGGGGCGGTGTTGGCTACACCTTC
11	TRBV20-1	TRBD1	-	TRBJ1-5	CDRDRNQPQHF	TGCGATAGGGACAGAAATCAGCCCCAGCATTTT
16	TRBV9	TRBD2	-	TRBJ2-1	CASSQGLLAGKNEQFF	TGTGCCAGCAGCCAGGGGTTACTAGCGGGCAAGAATGAGCAGTTCTTC
14	TRBV6-2/TRBV6-3	TRBD1	-	TRBJ2-7	CASSNRGIGYEQYF	TGTGCCAGCAGTAACAGGGGAATCGGCTACGAGCAGTACTTC
16	TRBV6-4	-	-	TRBJ2-2	CASTVGRGATTGELFF	TGTGCCAGCACTGTCGGCAGGGGGGCGACCACCGGGGAGCTGTTTTTT
14	TRBV6-5	TRBD1	-	TRBJ2-7	CASSSDRGPYEQYF	TGTGCCAGCAGTTCGGACAGGGGGCCCTACGAGCAGTACTTC
13	TRBV7-9	-	-	TRBJ2-1	CASSLAVGDEQFF	TGTGCCAGCAGCTTAGCGGTGGGGGATGAGCAGTTCTTC
12	TRBV3-1/TRBV3-2	-	-	TRBJ1-6	CASKRGNSPLHF	TGTGCCTCCAAGAGAGGAAACTCACCCCTCCACTTT
16	TRBV19	-	-	TRBJ1-2	CASSIVGATANYGYTF	TGTGCCAGTAGTATCGTAGGGGCAACTGCTAACTATGGCTACACCTTC
15	TRBV2	-	-	TRBJ1-5	CASSTETGRNQPQHF	TGTGCCAGCAGCACTGAAACCGGGAGGAATCAGCCCCAGCATTTT
14	TRBV2	TRBD2	once	TRBJ2-7	CASTLQAGVNEQYF	TGTGCCAGCACCCTCCAAGCGGGAGTCAACGAGCAGTACTTC
14	TRBV6-5	TRBD1	-	TRBJ1-3	CASAPGTAGNTIYF	TGTGCCAGCGCCCCAGGGACAGCTGGAAACACCATATATTTT
17	TRBV4-1	-	-	TRBJ1-3	CASSQDGPGALGNTIYF	TGCGCCAGCAGCCAAGACGGCCCGGGGGCTTTAGGAAACACCATATATTTT
17	TRBV15	TRBD1	-	TRBJ1-6	CATSREDRGTGNSPLHF	TGTGCCACCAGCAGAGAGGACAGGGGGACCGGTAATTCACCCCTCCACTTT
16	TRBV24-1	TRBD1	-	TRBJ2-1	CATSDPQRQGAHEQFF	TGTGCCACCAGTGATCCGCAACGACAGGGGGCGCATGAGCAGTTCTTC
14	TRBV5-5	TRBD1	-	TRBJ1-1	CASSRQGAWTEAFF	TGTGCCAGCAGCCGGCAGGGGGCCTGGACTGAAGCTTTCTTT
14	TRBV5-1	TRBD1	-	TRBJ2-3	CASGPGQGTDTQYF	TGCGCCAGCGGACCGGGACAGGGCACAGATACGCAGTATTTT
11	TRBV7-2	-	-	TRBJ2-4	CASSLNSVQYF	TGTGCCAGCAGCTTAAATAGTGTTCAGTACTTC
10	TRBV20-1	-	-	TRBJ2-4	CSAGREAQYF	TGCAGTGCTGGGCGGGAAGCCCAGTACTTC
13	TRBV29-1	-	-	TRBJ2-2	CSVSEGWAGELFF	TGCAGCGTTAGTGAAGGATGGGCCGGGGAGCTGTTTTTT
15	TRBV2	-	-	TRBJ2-3	CASSRQLTPTDTQYF	TGTGCCAGCAGTAGGCAACTAACCCCCACAGATACGCAGTATTTT
15	TRBV6-2/TRBV6-3	-	once	TRBJ1-5	CASSQVGNLNQPQHF	TGTGCCAGCAGCCAAGTGGGAAATCTTAATCAGCCCCAGCATTTT
16	TRBV4-1	TRBD1	-	TRBJ1-2	CATEPGQGATGGGYTF	TGCGCCACCGAACCGGGACAGGGGGCGACGGGTGGGGGCTACACCTTC
15	TRBV14	TRBD1	once	TRBJ1-4	CASSQERGRNEKLFF	TGTGCCAGCAGCCAAGAGAGGGGGCGGAATGAAAAACTGTTTTTT
16	TRBV7-9	TRBD1	once	TRBJ2-1	CATTNRDRDSSFEQFF	TGTGCCACAACGAACCGGGACAGGGACAGTTCATTTGAGCAGTTCTTC
14	TRBV7-7	TRBD2	-	TRBJ2-3	CASSFSSGGDTQYF	TGTGCCAGCAGCTTTTCTAGCGGGGGTGATACGCAGTATTTT
14	TRBV11-2	-	many	TRBJ2-7	CASSRGGGSYEQYF	TGTGCCAGCAGCCGGGGTGGGGGCTCCTACGAGCAGTACTTC